This T cell receptor beta chain was profiled in a study of CD8 T cells in ankylosing spondylitis. Overall study results and limits: In ankylosing spondylitis patients, matched synovial fluid reportedly showed significant enrichment of disease-linked clones.

One entry per CDR3 protein results from TCRdb running MiXCR on the 5' RACE reads. The data contain about 160,000 distinct CDR3 sequences, about a sixth of them singletons. This clonotype has a count of ten or more. Its cognate antigen is unknown. The germline V gene has CDR1 SGHRS and CDR2 YFSETQ. The ends were cut back, 0 bases at V and 2 bases at J, with 16 bases in the middle. This CDR3 is built from 17 residues. The receptor was derived from a male donor with ankylosing spondylitis or in good health (not recorded which). The chain joins TRBV5-1 to TRBJ2-3; TRBD1 or TRBD2 may be the D gene (5 bases each). Material for sequencing was blood, either unsorted or a sorted T cell fraction (not recorded which). Here the CDR3 DNA reads TGCGCCAGCAGCTTGGGGCCGGGACGCCAGATCACAGATACGCAGTATTTT. This encodes CASSLGPGRQITDTQYF.